The clone carrying this TCR beta chain has more than one count but fewer than ten. Its antigen is unidentified. The diagnoses drew upon clinical symptoms, serum thyroxine and TRAb, thyroid ultrasound and orbital computed tomography. These data originate in a study of T cells in Graves' hyperthyroidism and ophthalmopathy. About the study: Staff took peripheral blood when the initial diagnosis was made, before any treatment began.

The CDR3 totals 15 residues. Trimming cost V 4 bases and J 5 bases; bases outside gene matches: 11. Germline CDR1 is MNHEY and CDR2 is SMNVEV (reference sequence). Points from the study as a whole: Model output signaled ophthalmopathy a median approximately 6 months ahead of onset. Among clonotypes expanded in thyroid above 0.001, most were also found in blood.

The CDR3 regions of TCR beta were amplified from RNA transcripts. Primed by the HTBI set, a first-round RT-PCR was run on the TCR CDR3. Using its own MiXCR run on the multiplex PCR reads, TCRdb lists one record per CDR3 protein. The sample yields under 350,000 distinct CDR3 sequences, 15% to 20% seen once. The V gene is TRBV27, the J gene TRBJ2-7; 7 bases align to TRBD2. The clonotype was recovered from a woman aged 55-69 years with Graves' ophthalmopathy. Material for sequencing was blood. As DNA, the CDR3 is TGTGCCAGCAGTTCCTATAGGGCGGGAGACCACGAGCAGTACTTC. This encodes CASSSYRAGDHEQYF.